One sample yielded the 14 T cell receptor beta chains listed below, sequenced in a study of blood T cell repertoires in COVID-19. Measured with immunoSEQ multiplex PCR; TCRdb has only the in-frame clones, and not every one. The sample includes over 250,000 clones, roughly 90% of them seen just once. Input material: PBMCs or T cells enriched from blood (not recorded which). The receptors stem from a man in his forties or fifties who had recovered from COVID-19.

The V call is TRBV12-3 or TRBV12-4, the J call TRBJ2-2; D perhaps matches TRBD1 (5 bases). V lost 3 bases and J lost 6, with 8 bases in between. The CDR3 extends over 13 amino acids. The CDR3 region has the DNA TGTGCCAGCAGTTTGACAGTTCCCGGGGAGCTGTTTTTT. This encodes CASSLTVPGELFF.

The CDR3 nucleotides are TGTGCCACCAGCAGAGTGGCAGTCTTCAATCAGCCCCAGCATTTT. It specifies CATSRVAVFNQPQHF. The chain joins TRBV15 to TRBJ1-5; no clear D. The CDR3 length is 15 residues. Germline CDR1 is LNHNV and CDR2 is YYDKDF (reference sequence). The germline V and J ends were trimmed by 1 base and 3 bases, with 10 bases remaining between them.

The chain carries TRBV3-1 (or the pseudogene TRBV3-2) and TRBJ1-6, with a tentative D call TRBD1 (6 bases). The V gene's germline CDR1 is LGHDT and CDR2 YNNKEL (reference sequence). V lost 3 bases to trimming and J lost 7 bases, with 10 bases between them. This CDR3 comprises 14 residues. The CDR3 region is CASSHGTPNSPLHF. The CDR3 DNA reads as TGTGCCAGCAGCCACGGGACACCGAATTCACCCCTCCACTTT.

V gene TRBV11-2 combines with J gene TRBJ2-2, with TRBD1 identical over 7 bases. The CDR3 extends over 14 amino acids. Germline lookup yields CDR1 SGHAT and CDR2 FQNNGV. After removal of 4 bases from V and 4 bases from J, the junction contained 3 bases not matched to a gene. DNA of the CDR3: TGTGCCAGCAGCTGGACAGGATTCACCGGGGAGCTGTTTTTT. Residues: CASSWTGFTGELFF.

This chain uses TRBV6-5 with TRBJ1-1, with D unclear. This CDR3 has 12 residues. The germline V gene encodes CDR1 MNHEY and CDR2 SVGAGI. Trimming stripped 5 bases from V and 8 bases from J, with 12 bases between. In DNA, the CDR3 is TGTGCCAGCAGTACCGGAGGCCTGGAAGCTTTCTTT. The encoded protein is CASSTGGLEAFF.

V is TRBV5-4 and J is TRBJ2-1; the D gene is possibly TRBD1 (6 bases). CDR3 length: 15 amino acids. V lost 3 bases and J 0 bases, leaving 10 bases between the germline ends. Germline V lookup: CDR1 SGHNT, CDR2 YYREEE (reference sequence). In DNA, the CDR3 is TGTGCCAGCAGCTCAACAGGGATCTCCTACAATGAGCAGTTCTTC. Its translation: CASSSTGISYNEQFF.

CDR3 nucleotide sequence: TGTGCCAGCAGTTTCGACAGGGTGGTTAGGAATGAGCAGTTCTTC. Encoded protein: CASSFDRVVRNEQFF. The V and J genes are TRBV27 and TRBJ2-1, with 7 bases fitting TRBD1. There are 15 residues in the CDR3. Losses at the gene ends were 3 bases for V and 7 bases for J; bases not matched to a gene: 9. The germline gives CDR1 MNHEY, CDR2 SMNVEV (reference sequence).

The chain has TRBV30 and TRBJ2-2; maybe TRBD1 (5 bases). The V and J ends lost 3 bases and 6 bases respectively, with 17 bases between them. CDR3 length: 15 residues. CDR1 is GTSNPN and CDR2 is SVGIG in the germline V gene (reference sequence). Here the CDR3 reads CAWRPETQGPGELFF. DNA of the CDR3: TGTGCCTGGAGACCCGAAACTCAGGGTCCCGGGGAGCTGTTTTTT.

The sample holds a few counts of this clone. The gene calls are TRBV18 and TRBJ2-1; D is possibly TRBD1 (6 bases). Germline V gene lookup returns CDR1 KGHSH and CDR2 LQKENI. There are 15 residues in the CDR3. Trimming left V 5 bases short and J 0 bases short, with 11 bases between. This chain's CDR3 is CASSRQANSYNEQFF. The CDR3 DNA reads as TGTGCCAGCTCAAGACAGGCTAACTCCTACAATGAGCAGTTCTTC.

V usage is TRBV6-5 and J usage is TRBJ2-6, with D possibly matching TRBD2 (5 bases). V gave up 7 bases and J gave up 2 bases, with 9 bases separating them. The CDR3 length is 14 residues. Germline values: CDR1 MNHEY, CDR2 SVGAGI. The CDR3 spells CASMGATGANVLTF. The CDR3 DNA reads as TGTGCCAGCATGGGAGCAACTGGGGCCAACGTCCTGACTTTC.

The chain is built from TRBV27 and TRBJ2-7, with TRBD1 matching over 8 bases. The germline gives CDR1 MNHEY, CDR2 SMNVEV (reference sequence). This CDR3 contains 14 residues. V shed 3 bases, J shed 4 bases, and the junction held 5 bases outside the gene matches. The CDR3 is CASSLDRDLYEQYF. The CDR3 region has the DNA TGTGCCAGCAGTTTGGACAGGGACTTGTACGAGCAGTACTTC.

The V call is TRBV28, the J call TRBJ1-5; D gene ambiguous. Trimming stripped 5 bases from V and 1 base from J, with 12 bases between. The CDR3 length is 15 residues. CDR1 MDHEN and CDR2 SYDVKM come from the germline V gene. The CDR3 DNA reads as TGTGCCAGCAGTCGCTTACAGAGAAGCAATCAGCCCCAGCATTTT. Translated, it gives CASSRLQRSNQPQHF.

This clone was recorded once. This chain connects TRBV24-1 to TRBJ1-4, with 11 bases matching TRBD1. V lost 2 bases and J lost 7; bases outside the gene matches: 2. The CDR3 is 15 amino acids. Germline loops: CDR1 KGHDR, CDR2 SFDVKD. CDR3 nucleotides: TGTGCCACCAGTGATTCGGGACAGGGGGGTGAAAAACTGTTTTTT. Protein: CATSDSGQGGEKLFF.

The chain uses TRBV7-9 and TRBJ2-1, with D perhaps matching TRBD2 (6 bases). Trimming removed 5 bases from V and 5 bases from J, with 16 bases in between. Per the germline V gene, CDR1 is SEHNR and CDR2 is FQNEAQ (reference sequence). The CDR3 consists of 15 residues. CDR3 coding DNA: TGTGCCAGCAGCCAGATGGGAGGCGTCCACAATGAGCAGTTCTTC. Protein product: CASSQMGGVHNEQFF.